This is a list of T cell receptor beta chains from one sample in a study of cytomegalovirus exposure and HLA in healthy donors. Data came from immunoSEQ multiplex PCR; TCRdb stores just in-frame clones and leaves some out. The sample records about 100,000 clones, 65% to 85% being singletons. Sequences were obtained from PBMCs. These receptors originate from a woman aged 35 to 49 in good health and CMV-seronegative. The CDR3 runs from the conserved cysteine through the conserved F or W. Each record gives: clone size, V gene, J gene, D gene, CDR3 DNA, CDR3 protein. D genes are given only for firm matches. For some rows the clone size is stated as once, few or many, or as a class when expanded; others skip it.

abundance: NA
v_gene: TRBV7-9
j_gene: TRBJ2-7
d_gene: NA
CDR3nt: TGTTCCAGCAGCGTAGAGTCGGTCGGGTACTCCTACGAGCAGTACTTC
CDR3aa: CSSSVESVGYSYEQYF

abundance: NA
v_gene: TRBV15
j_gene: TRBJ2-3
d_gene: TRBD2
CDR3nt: TGTGCCACCAGCAGATCTCGGACTAGCGGGAGGCAAAGCACAGATACGCAGTATTTT
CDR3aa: CATSRSRTSGRQSTDTQYF

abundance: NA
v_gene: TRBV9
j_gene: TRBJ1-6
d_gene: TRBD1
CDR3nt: TGTGCCAGCAGCGTAGAGAGGGACAGGGGACGGAATTCACCCCTCCACTTT
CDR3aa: CASSVERDRGRNSPLHF

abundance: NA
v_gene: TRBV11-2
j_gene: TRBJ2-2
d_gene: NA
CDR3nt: TGTGCCAGCAGCTTAGAGCGGAACACCGGGGAGCTGTTTTTT
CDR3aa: CASSLERNTGELFF

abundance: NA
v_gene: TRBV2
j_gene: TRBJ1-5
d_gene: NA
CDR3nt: TGTGCCAGCAGTGCCCCGGGAGGGCGTGGGGCGGAACAGCCCCAGCATTTT
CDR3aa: CASSAPGGRGAEQPQHF

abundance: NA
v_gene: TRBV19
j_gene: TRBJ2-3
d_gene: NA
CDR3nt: TGTGCCAGTAGTATTTGGGAGGACACAGATACGCAGTATTTT
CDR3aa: CASSIWEDTDTQYF

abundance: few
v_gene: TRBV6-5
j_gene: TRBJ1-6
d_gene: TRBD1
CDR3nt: TGTGCCAGCTCTCTAGGCTCAGGGGGTTCACCCCTCCACTTT
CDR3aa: CASSLGSGGSPLHF

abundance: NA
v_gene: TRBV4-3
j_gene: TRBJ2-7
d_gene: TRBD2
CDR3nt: TGCGCCAGCAGCCAAGAACTGCCTAGCGGGAACTACGAGCAGTACTTC
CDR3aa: CASSQELPSGNYEQYF

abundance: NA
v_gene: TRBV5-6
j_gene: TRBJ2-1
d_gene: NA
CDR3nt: TGTGCCAGCAGCACTGCGGGGCCCTCCTACAATGAGCAGTTCTTC
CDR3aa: CASSTAGPSYNEQFF

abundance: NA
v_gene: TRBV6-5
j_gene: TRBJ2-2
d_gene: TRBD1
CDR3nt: TGTGCCAGCAGTTACGGGACAGGGGACACCGGGGAGCTGTTTTTT
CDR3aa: CASSYGTGDTGELFF

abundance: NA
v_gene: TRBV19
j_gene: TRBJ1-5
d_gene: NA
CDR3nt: TGTGCCAGTAGTACCGCCTCAGGAAGCAATCAGCCCCAGCATTTT
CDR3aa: CASSTASGSNQPQHF

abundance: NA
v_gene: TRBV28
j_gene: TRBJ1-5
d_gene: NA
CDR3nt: TGTGCCAGCAGTTTAGCGTTCGGGGGGAACCAGCCCCAGCATTTT
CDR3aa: CASSLAFGGNQPQHF

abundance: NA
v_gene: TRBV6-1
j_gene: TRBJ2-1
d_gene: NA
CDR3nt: TGTGCCAGCAGTGAAGCCACCCAGGCCCCCTACAATGAGCAGTTCTTC
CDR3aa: CASSEATQAPYNEQFF

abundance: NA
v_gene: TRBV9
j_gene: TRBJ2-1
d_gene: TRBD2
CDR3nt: TGTGCCAGCAGCCCTGCCGGGACTAGTGGTAATGAGCAGTTCTTC
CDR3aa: CASSPAGTSGNEQFF

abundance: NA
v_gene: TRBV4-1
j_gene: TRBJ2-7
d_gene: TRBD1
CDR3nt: TGCGCCAGCAGCCAACAGGGACAGGGTTTCGACGAGCAGTACTTC
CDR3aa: CASSQQGQGFDEQYF